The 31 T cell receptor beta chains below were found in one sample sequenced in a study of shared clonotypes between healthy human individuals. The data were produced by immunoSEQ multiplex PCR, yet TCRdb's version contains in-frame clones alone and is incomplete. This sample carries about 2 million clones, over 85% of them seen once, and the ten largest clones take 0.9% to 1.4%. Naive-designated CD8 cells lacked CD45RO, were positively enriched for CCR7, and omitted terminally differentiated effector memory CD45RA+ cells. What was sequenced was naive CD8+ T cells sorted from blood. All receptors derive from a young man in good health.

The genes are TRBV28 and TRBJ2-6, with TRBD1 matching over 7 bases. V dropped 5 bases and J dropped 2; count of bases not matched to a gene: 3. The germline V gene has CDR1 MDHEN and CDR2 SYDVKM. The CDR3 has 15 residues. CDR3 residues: CASSPQGAGANVLTF. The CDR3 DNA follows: TGTGCCAGCAGTCCCCAGGGGGCTGGGGCCAACGTCCTGACTTTC.

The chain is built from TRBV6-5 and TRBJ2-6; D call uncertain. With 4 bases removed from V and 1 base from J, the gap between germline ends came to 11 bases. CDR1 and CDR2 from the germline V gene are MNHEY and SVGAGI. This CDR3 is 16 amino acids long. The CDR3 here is CASSLLTDSGANVLTF. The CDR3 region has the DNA TGTGCCAGCAGTTTGTTGACCGATTCTGGGGCCAACGTCCTGACTTTC.

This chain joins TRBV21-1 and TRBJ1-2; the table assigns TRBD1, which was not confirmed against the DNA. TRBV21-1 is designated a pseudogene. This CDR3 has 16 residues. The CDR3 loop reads CASSSLQGAVGYGYTF. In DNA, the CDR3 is TGTGCCAGCAGCAGCTTACAGGGGGCGGTAGGATATGGCTACACCTTC.

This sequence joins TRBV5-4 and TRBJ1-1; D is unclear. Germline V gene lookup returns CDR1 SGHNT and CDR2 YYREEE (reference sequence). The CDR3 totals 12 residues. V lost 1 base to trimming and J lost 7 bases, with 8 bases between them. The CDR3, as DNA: TGTGCCAGCAGCTTGTTGCTGGGTGAAGCTTTCTTT. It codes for CASSLLLGEAFF.

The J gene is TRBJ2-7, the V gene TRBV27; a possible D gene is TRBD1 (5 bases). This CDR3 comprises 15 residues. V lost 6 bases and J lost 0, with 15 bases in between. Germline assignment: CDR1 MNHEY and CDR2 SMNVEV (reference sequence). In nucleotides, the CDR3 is TGTGCCAGCAGCTCCCGACAGCCGATCTCCTACGAGCAGTACTTC. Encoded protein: CASSSRQPISYEQYF.

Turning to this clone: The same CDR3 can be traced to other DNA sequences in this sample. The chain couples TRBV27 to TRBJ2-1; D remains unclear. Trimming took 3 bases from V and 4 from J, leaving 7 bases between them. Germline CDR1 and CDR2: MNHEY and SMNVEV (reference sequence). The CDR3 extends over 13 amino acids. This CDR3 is CASSFSVYNEQFF. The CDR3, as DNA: TGTGCCAGCAGTTTTTCGGTTTACAATGAGCAGTTCTTC.

CDR3 nucleotides: TGTGCCAGCACATACACCGGGACAGGGATCATCTACGAGCAGTACTTC. Protein sequence: CASTYTGTGIIYEQYF. The chain couples TRBV2 to TRBJ2-7; 9 bases match TRBD1. Per the germline V gene, CDR1 is SNHLY and CDR2 is FYNNEI. With V trimmed by 7 bases and J by 3 bases, 13 bases remained unmatched. The CDR3 covers 16 residues.

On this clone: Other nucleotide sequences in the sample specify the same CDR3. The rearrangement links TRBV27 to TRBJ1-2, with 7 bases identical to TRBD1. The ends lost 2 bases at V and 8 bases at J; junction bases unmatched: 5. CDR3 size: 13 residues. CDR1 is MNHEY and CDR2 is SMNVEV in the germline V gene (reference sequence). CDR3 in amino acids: CASSLQGGDGYTF. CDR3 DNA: TGTGCCAGCAGTTTACAGGGGGGGGACGGCTACACCTTC.

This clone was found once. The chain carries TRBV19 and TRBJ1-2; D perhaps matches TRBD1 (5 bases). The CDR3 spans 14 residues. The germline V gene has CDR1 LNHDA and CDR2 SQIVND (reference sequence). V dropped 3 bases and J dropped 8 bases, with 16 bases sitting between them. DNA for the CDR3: TGTGCCAGTAGTATTGGATTCTTAGGGGAAGGCTACACCTTC. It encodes CASSIGFLGEGYTF. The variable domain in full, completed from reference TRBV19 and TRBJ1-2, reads DGGITQSPKYLFRKEGQNVTLSCEQNLNHDAMYWYRQDPGQGLRLIYYSQIVNDFQKGDIAEGYSVSREKKESFPLTVTSAQKNPTAFYLCASSIGFLGEGYTFGSGTRLTVV.

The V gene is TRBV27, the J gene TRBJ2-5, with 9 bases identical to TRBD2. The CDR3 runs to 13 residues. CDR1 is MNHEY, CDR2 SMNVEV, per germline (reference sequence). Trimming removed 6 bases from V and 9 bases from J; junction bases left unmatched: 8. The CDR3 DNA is TGTGCCAGCAGCCCGGGACTAGCTTTTTCCCAGTACTTC. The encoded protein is CASSPGLAFSQYF.

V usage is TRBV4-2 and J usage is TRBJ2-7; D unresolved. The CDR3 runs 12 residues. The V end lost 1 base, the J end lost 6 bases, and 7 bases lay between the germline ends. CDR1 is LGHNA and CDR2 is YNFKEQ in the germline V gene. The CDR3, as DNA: TGTGCCAGCAGCCAAGGGGAAGGCGAGCAGTACTTC. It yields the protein CASSQGEGEQYF.

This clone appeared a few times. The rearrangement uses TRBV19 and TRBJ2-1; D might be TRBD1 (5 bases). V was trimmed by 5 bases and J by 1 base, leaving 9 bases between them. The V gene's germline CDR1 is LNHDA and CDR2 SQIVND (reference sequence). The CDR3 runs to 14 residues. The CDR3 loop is CASSWGSSYNEQFF. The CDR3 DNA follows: TGTGCCAGTAGTTGGGGCTCGTCCTACAATGAGCAGTTCTTC.

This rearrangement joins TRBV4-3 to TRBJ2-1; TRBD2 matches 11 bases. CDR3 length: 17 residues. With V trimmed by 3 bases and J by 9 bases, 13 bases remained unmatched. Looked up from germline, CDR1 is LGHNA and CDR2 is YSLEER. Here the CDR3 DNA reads TGCGCCAGCAGCCAGAGACTAGCGGGGTCCGAGGAAGCTGAGCAGTTCTTC. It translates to CASSQRLAGSEEAEQFF.

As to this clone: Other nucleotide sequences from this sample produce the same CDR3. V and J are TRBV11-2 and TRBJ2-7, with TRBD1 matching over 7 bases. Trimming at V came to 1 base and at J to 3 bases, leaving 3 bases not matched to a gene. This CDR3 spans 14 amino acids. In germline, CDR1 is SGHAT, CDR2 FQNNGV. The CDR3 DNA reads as TGTGCCAGCAGCTTAGGACAGGGTTACTACGAGCAGTACTTC. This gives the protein CASSLGQGYYEQYF.

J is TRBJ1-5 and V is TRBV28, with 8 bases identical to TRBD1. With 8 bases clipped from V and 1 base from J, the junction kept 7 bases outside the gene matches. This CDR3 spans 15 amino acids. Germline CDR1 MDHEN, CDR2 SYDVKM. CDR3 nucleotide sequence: TGTGCCAGCGGATGGGGACAGGCGAGCAATCAGCCCCAGCATTTT. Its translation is CASGWGQASNQPQHF.

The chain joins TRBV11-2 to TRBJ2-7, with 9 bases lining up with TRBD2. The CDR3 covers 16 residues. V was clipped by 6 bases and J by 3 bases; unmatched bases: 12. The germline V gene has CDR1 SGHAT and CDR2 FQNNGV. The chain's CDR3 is CASSSGESGGFYEQYF. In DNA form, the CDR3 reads TGTGCCAGCAGTTCCGGGGAGAGCGGGGGGTTCTACGAGCAGTACTTC.

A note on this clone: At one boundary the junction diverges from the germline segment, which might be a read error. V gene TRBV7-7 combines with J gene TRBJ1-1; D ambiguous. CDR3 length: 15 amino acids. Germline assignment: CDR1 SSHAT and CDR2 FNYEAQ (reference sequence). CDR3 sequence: CASSLRHSVNTEAFF. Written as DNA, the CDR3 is TGTGCTAGCAGCTTAAGGCACAGTGTGAACACTGAAGCTTTCTTT. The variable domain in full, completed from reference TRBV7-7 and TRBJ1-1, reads GAGVSQSPRYKVTKRGQDVTLRCDPISSHATLYWYQQALGQGPEFLTYFNYEAQPDKSGLPSDRFSAERPEGSISTLTIQRTEQRDSAMYRCASSLRHSVNTEAFFGQGTRLTVV.

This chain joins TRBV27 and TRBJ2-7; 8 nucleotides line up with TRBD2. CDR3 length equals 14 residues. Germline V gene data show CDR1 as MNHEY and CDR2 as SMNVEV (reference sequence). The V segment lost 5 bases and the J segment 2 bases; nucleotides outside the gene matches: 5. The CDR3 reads CASSPETSAYEQYF. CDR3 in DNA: TGTGCCAGCAGTCCCGAGACTAGCGCCTACGAGCAGTACTTC.

CDR3 coding DNA: TGTGCCTGGAGCGGACAGGGGGCTATCCAGCATTTT. Translation gives CAWSGQGAIQHF. The chain carries TRBV30 and TRBJ1-5; TRBD1 aligns across 11 bases. In germline, CDR1 is GTSNPN, CDR2 SVGIG (reference sequence). The CDR3 sequence is 12 residues long. V trimming: 3 bases; J trimming: 12 bases; junction bases outside the gene matches: 4.

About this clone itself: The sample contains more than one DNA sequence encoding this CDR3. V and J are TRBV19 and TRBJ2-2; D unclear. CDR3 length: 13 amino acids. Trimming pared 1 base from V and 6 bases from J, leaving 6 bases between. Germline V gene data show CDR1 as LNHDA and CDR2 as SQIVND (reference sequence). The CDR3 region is CASSIGESGELFF. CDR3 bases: TGTGCCAGTAGTATAGGTGAATCCGGGGAGCTGTTTTTT.

CDR3 loop: CSVERRDSYNEQFF. The DNA for the CDR3 is TGCAGCGTTGAGCGACGGGACAGTTACAATGAGCAGTTCTTC. This rearrangement joins TRBV29-1 to TRBJ2-1; 7 positions match TRBD1. V was pared by 3 bases and J by 4 bases, with 6 bases of the junction left unmatched. CDR3 length: 14 amino acids. Germline CDR1 reads SQVTM; CDR2 reads ANQGSEA.

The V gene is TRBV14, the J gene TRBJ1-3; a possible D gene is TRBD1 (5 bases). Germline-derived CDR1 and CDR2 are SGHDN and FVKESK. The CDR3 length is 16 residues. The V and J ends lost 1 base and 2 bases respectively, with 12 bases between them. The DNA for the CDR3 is TGTGCCAGCAGCCAAGTTGGGGGAGTTGCTGGAAACACCATATATTTT. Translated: CASSQVGGVAGNTIYF.

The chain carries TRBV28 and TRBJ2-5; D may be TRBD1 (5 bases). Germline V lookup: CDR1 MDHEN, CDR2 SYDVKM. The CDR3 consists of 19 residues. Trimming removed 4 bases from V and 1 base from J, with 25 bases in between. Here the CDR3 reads CASSSRAGQLKRPQETQYF. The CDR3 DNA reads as TGTGCCAGCAGTTCCCGAGCAGGGCAATTGAAACGGCCCCAAGAGACCCAGTACTTC.

This chain's CDR3 is CASSSRTGEGFTLHF. The CDR3 DNA sequence: TGTGCCAGCAGCTCGAGGACAGGAGAGGGATTCACCCTCCACTTT. The genes are TRBV7-9 and TRBJ1-6, with 7 bases aligning to TRBD1. This CDR3 region has 15 residues. Trimming took 4 bases from V and 14 from J; bases not matched to a gene: 14. CDR1 SEHNR and CDR2 FQNEAQ come from the germline V gene (reference sequence).

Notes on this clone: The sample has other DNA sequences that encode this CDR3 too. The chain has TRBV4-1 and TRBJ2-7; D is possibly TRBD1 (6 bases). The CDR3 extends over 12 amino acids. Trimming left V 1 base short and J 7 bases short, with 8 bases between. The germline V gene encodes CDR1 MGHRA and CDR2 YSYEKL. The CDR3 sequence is CASSQGGTEQYF. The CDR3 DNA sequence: TGCGCCAGCAGCCAAGGAGGGACAGAGCAGTACTTC.

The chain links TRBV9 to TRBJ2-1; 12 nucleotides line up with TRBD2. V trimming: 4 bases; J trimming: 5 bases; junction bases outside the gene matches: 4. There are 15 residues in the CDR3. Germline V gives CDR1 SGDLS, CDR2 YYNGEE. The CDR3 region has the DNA TGTGCCAGCAGCCCTAGCGGGGGGGCCGACAATGAGCAGTTCTTC. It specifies CASSPSGGADNEQFF.

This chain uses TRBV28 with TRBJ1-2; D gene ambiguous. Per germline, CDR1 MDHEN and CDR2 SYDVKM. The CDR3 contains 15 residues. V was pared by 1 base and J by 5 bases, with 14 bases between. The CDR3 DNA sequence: TGTGCCAGCAGTTTATATGGTTACGACGTTTATGGCTACACCTTC. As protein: CASSLYGYDVYGYTF.

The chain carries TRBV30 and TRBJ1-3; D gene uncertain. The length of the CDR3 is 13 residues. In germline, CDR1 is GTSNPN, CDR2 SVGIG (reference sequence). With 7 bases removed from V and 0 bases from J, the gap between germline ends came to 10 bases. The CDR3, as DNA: TGTGCCTTTACAGCTCCCTCTGGAAACACCATATATTTT. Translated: CAFTAPSGNTIYF.

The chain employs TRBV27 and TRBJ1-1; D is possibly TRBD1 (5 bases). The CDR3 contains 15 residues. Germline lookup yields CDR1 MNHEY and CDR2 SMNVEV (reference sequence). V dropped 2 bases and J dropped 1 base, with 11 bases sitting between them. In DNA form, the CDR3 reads TGTGCCAGCAGTTTAACCTCAGGGCCGAACACTGAAGCTTTCTTT. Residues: CASSLTSGPNTEAFF.

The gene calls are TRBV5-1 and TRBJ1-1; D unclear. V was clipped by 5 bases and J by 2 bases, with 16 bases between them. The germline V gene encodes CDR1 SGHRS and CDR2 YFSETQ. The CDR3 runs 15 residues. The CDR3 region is CASSYLRQLNTEAFF. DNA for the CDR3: TGCGCCAGCAGTTACCTCCGGCAGTTAAACACTGAAGCTTTCTTT.

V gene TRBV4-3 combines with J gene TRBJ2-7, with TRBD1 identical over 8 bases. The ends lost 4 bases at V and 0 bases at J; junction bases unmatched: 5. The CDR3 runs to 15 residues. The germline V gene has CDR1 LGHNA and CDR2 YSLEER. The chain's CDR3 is CASSPSGTGSYEQYF. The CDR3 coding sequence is TGCGCCAGCAGCCCCTCCGGGACAGGCTCCTACGAGCAGTACTTC.